This T cell receptor (beta chain) was recovered during a study of T cells in Graves' hyperthyroidism and ophthalmopathy. Whole-study findings and limits: The authors' 13 V-J model separated ophthalmopathy from stable hyperthyroidism.

Trimming shortened V by 0 bases and J by 7 bases, and 9 bases separated the two germline ends. CDR3 length: 14 residues. The germline gives CDR1 LGHNA, CDR2 YSLEER. This clonotype has at least ten counts. Its antigen remains unidentified. Amplified TCR beta CDR3 regions came from RNA transcripts. Primed by the HTBI set, a first-round RT-PCR was run on the TCR CDR3. TCRdb re-derived calls from the multiplex PCR reads in MiXCR, one entry per CDR3 protein. Of 640,000 or so distinct CDR3 sequences listed, more than 13% are singletons. The rearrangement joins TRBV4-3 to TRBJ2-2, with a weak D call TRBD2 (5 bases). Material: blood. This TCR was recovered from a woman younger than 35 with Graves' ophthalmopathy. CDR3 sequence reads: CASSQEHRGGELFF. CDR3 sequence (DNA): TGCGCCAGCAGCCAAGAGCACCGGGGCGGGGAGCTGTTTTTT.